This T cell receptor beta chain appears in the sequencing data of a study of blood T cells in healthy people across ages. CDR3 length equals 11 residues. The V gene's germline CDR1 is DFQATT and CDR2 SNEGSKA (reference sequence). Trimming pared 3 bases from V and 5 bases from J, leaving 7 bases between. Details on this clonotype: Its antigen is still unknown.

Study findings and constraints: Both naive CD4+ cell counts and diversity were greater in long-lived donors than in aged donors.

A second PCR of about 6 to 12 cycles used a sample-barcoded 5' primer and a J-beta primer mix. In TCRdb, the 5' RACE reads were re-called with MiXCR into one record per CDR3 protein. The data hold approximately 690,000 distinct CDR3 sequences, with about 53% observed a single time. Sequencing was performed on blood. The sequence derives from a man aged 55 to 70 in good health. J is TRBJ2-5 and V is TRBV20-1; D is undetermined. The CDR3 DNA reads TGCAGTGCTAGCGTTAGGGAGACCCAGTACTTC. Translation: CSASVRETQYF.